This is a list of T cell receptor beta chains from one sample in a study of T cell responses to AZD1222 COVID-19 vaccine. The repertoire was sequenced with immunoSEQ multiplex PCR; TCRdb's copy has only in-frame clones and lacks some. In the table there are about 99,000 clones, approximately 88% of which are singletons. The sample was peripheral blood, taken on day 0 of AZD1222 vaccination. The receptor source for this set is an adult in good health. CDR3s include the opening cysteine and the closing phenylalanine or tryptophan. The D gene is left open where the match is weak. A row's size may be missing; if present it is once, few, many or a size class.

>-|once|TRBJ1-1|TRBV10-2
CATKGYWQNTEAFF
TGCGCCACAAAGGGCTACTGGCAGAACACTGAAGCTTTCTTT
>-|-|TRBJ1-5|TRBV9
CASSVQGFGQPQHF
TGTGCCAGCAGCGTGCAGGGGTTCGGTCAGCCCCAGCATTTT
>TRBD1|-|TRBJ2-5|TRBV7-9
CASSLDRGFETQYF
TGTGCCAGCAGCTTAGACAGGGGGTTTGAGACCCAGTACTTC
>-|-|TRBJ1-3|TRBV4-3
CASSQGWVSSGNTIYF
TGCGCCAGCAGCCAAGGTTGGGTGAGCTCTGGAAACACCATATATTTT
>-|few|TRBJ2-7|TRBV3-1/TRBV3-2
CASSQDLQGPYYEQYF
TGTGCCAGCAGCCAAGATTTACAGGGACCTTACTACGAGCAGTACTTC
>-|-|TRBJ1-2|TRBV4-1
CASSQAWGGSNYGYTF
TGCGCCAGCAGCCAAGCCTGGGGGGGATCTAACTATGGCTACACCTTC
>-|-|TRBJ1-1|TRBV19
CASSKRNTEAFF
TGTGCCAGTAGTAAAAGGAACACTGAAGCTTTCTTT
>TRBD1|few|TRBJ1-1|TRBV12-3/TRBV12-4
CASSLGETGGAFF
TGTGCCAGCAGTTTAGGAGAAACAGGGGGGGCTTTCTTT
>-|few|TRBJ1-6|TRBV4-1
CASSPPQGYNSPLHF
TGCGCCAGCAGCCCCCCCCAGGGATATAATTCACCCCTCCACTTT
>-|once|TRBJ1-1|TRBV5-1
CASSLGNQGMDTEAFF
TGCGCCAGCAGCTTAGGGAATCAGGGGATGGACACTGAAGCTTTCTTT
>-|once|TRBJ2-5|TRBV14
CASSQTRGIQETQYF
TGTGCCAGCAGCCAAACTAGGGGGATTCAAGAGACCCAGTACTTC
>-|-|TRBJ1-1|TRBV7-2
CASSPLQGANTEAFF
TGTGCCAGCAGCCCCTTACAGGGCGCGAACACTGAAGCTTTCTTT
>-|once|TRBJ2-5|TRBV3-1/TRBV3-2
CASSQFADSTQYF
TGTGCCAGCAGCCAATTTGCAGACTCGACCCAGTACTTC
>-|-|TRBJ1-1|TRBV6-5
CASIRTEAFF
TGTGCCAGCATACGGACTGAAGCTTTCTTT
>-|-|TRBJ1-2|TRBV4-1
CASSQDAGPQPRPANYGYTF
TGCGCCAGCAGCCAAGATGCAGGTCCCCAGCCGCGGCCAGCTAACTATGGCTACACCTTC
>-|-|TRBJ1-2|TRBV27
CASSLSVGRVGGYTF
TGTGCCAGCAGTTTATCGGTGGGGAGAGTTGGTGGCTACACCTTC
>-|-|TRBJ2-6|TRBV4-3
CASSQRGSTSGANVLTF
TGCGCCAGCAGCCAAAGGGGGTCGACCTCTGGGGCCAACGTCCTGACTTTC
>TRBD2|-|TRBJ2-1|TRBV7-2
CASSPQGTSGYNEQFF
TGTGCCAGCAGCCCGCAGGGGACTAGCGGCTACAATGAGCAGTTCTTC
>-|-|TRBJ1-1|TRBV28
CASIGNTEAFF
TGTGCCAGCATCGGGAACACTGAAGCTTTCTTT
>TRBD2|-|TRBJ2-1|TRBV5-1
CASSSGRGGRGEQFF
TGCGCCAGCAGCTCCGGTAGAGGAGGGAGGGGTGAGCAGTTCTTC
>TRBD2|-|TRBJ2-3|TRBV4-2
CASSQDLWRDGGGVYTQYF
TGTGCCAGCAGCCAAGATCTGTGGCGAGACGGGGGGGGCGTGTATACGCAGTATTTT
>TRBD1|-|TRBJ1-5|TRBV28
CASTGTGEFQPQHF
TGTGCCAGCACGGGGACAGGGGAGTTTCAGCCCCAGCATTTT
>-|-|TRBJ1-1|TRBV7-2
CASSLEIGLNTEAFF
TGTGCCAGCAGCTTAGAGATAGGGCTGAACACTGAAGCTTTCTTT
>-|-|TRBJ2-1|TRBV24-1
CATSRGAYNEQFF
TGTGCCACCTCCCGGGGGGCATACAATGAGCAGTTCTTC
>TRBD2|-|TRBJ2-2|TRBV28
CASSSPGGRRTNTGELFF
TGTGCCAGCAGTTCCCCGGGCGGGAGACGTACGAACACCGGGGAGCTGTTTTTT
>-|-|TRBJ1-3|TRBV9
CASSVEGRAGNTIYF
TGTGCCAGCAGCGTAGAGGGGAGGGCTGGAAACACCATATATTTT
>-|-|TRBJ1-1|TRBV19
CASSIIPSEAFF
TGTGCCAGTAGTATCATTCCCTCTGAAGCTTTCTTT
>-|-|TRBJ1-1|TRBV25-1
CASSPGRVNTEAFF
TGTGCCAGCAGTCCAGGCAGGGTGAACACTGAAGCTTTCTTT
>-|-|TRBJ2-7|TRBV11-2
CASSLGGSLGEQYF
TGTGCCAGCAGCTTAGGGGGCAGCTTGGGCGAGCAGTACTTC
>-|-|TRBJ2-6|TRBV29-1
CSVESGGHSGANVLTF
TGCAGCGTTGAATCGGGGGGACACTCTGGGGCCAACGTCCTGACTTTC
>TRBD1|-|TRBJ2-2|TRBV7-6
CASSPDRSYTGELFF
TGTGCCAGCAGTCCGGACAGGAGTTACACCGGGGAGCTGTTTTTT
>TRBD2|-|TRBJ2-1|TRBV3-1/TRBV3-2
CASSPPGTSGRNIFHNEQFF
TGTGCCAGCAGCCCACCTGGGACTAGCGGGAGAAATATTTTCCACAATGAGCAGTTCTTC
>TRBD1|-|TRBJ1-3|TRBV5-1
CASSRDRGPGNTIYF
TGCGCCAGCAGCCGTGACAGGGGGCCCGGAAACACCATATATTTT
>-|-|TRBJ1-5|TRBV4-2
CASSQDLGIGQPQHF
TGTGCCAGCAGCCAAGATCTGGGCATCGGTCAGCCCCAGCATTTT
>-|-|TRBJ1-5|TRBV19
CASSPLQGIMDINQPQHF
TGTGCCAGTAGTCCCCTACAGGGAATAATGGACATTAATCAGCCCCAGCATTTT
>-|-|TRBJ1-6|TRBV9
CASSAGLNSPLHF
TGTGCCAGCAGCGCCGGACTTAATTCACCCCTCCACTTT
>-|-|TRBJ2-1|TRBV6-5
CASSYSRGAPYNEQFF
TGTGCCAGCAGTTACTCTCGCGGGGCTCCCTACAATGAGCAGTTCTTC
>-|-|TRBJ1-2|TRBV2
CASSEVGARGGNYGYTF
TGTGCCAGCAGTGAAGTAGGGGCCAGGGGAGGTAACTATGGCTACACCTTC
>-|-|TRBJ1-3|TRBV4-1
CASSPDRSIGNTIYF
TGCGCCAGCAGTCCCGACAGGTCCATTGGAAACACCATATATTTT
>-|-|TRBJ1-6|TRBV11-3
CASSLDASAYSPLHF
TGTGCCAGCAGCTTAGATGCGTCAGCTTATTCACCCCTCCACTTT
>TRBD1|-|TRBJ2-1|TRBV6-5
CASTGTGVDHEQFF
TGTGCCAGCACCGGGACAGGGGTTGATCATGAGCAGTTCTTC
>-|-|TRBJ2-1|TRBV7-3
CASSLTPTTYNEQFF
TGTGCCAGCAGCTTAACCCCGACAACCTACAATGAGCAGTTCTTC
>TRBD1|-|TRBJ1-1|TRBV3-1/TRBV3-2
CASSQGTGVEAFF
TGTGCCAGCAGCCAGGGGACAGGGGTTGAAGCTTTCTTT
>TRBD2|-|TRBJ2-3|TRBV24-1
CATSVEAGALTDTQYF
TGTGCCACCAGTGTTGAAGCGGGAGCCCTCACAGATACGCAGTATTTT
>TRBD1|-|TRBJ1-4|TRBV25-1
CASRGGTGMGKLFF
TGTGCCAGCCGCGGCGGGACAGGGATGGGAAAACTGTTTTTT
>-|-|TRBJ2-6|TRBV28
CASSLSDTGANVLTF
TGTGCCAGCAGTTTAAGCGATACTGGGGCCAACGTCCTGACTTTC
>-|-|TRBJ1-2|TRBV6-8
CASRSRGIGYTF
TGTGCCAGCAGATCAAGGGGGATTGGCTACACCTTC
>-|-|TRBJ2-4|TRBV7-2
CASSLRDEKNIQYF
TGTGCCAGCAGCCTCCGGGACGAGAAAAACATTCAGTACTTC